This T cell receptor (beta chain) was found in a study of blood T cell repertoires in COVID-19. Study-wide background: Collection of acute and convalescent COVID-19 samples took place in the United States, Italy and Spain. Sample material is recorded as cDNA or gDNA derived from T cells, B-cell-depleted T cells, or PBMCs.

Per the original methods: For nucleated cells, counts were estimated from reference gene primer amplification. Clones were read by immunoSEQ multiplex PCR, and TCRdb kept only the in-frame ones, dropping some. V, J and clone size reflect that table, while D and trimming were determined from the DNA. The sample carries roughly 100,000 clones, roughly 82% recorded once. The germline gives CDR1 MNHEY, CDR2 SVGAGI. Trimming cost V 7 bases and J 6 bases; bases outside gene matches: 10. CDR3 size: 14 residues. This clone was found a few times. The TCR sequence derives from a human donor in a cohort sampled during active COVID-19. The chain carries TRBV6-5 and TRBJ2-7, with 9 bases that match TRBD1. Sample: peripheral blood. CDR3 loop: CASTVGQGFFEQYF. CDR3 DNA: TGTGCCAGCACCGTGGGACAGGGTTTTTTCGAGCAGTACTTC.